Below, 27 T cell receptor beta chains from the same sample are listed, as sequenced in a study of T cell responses to AZD1222 COVID-19 vaccine. Measured with immunoSEQ multiplex PCR; TCRdb has only the in-frame clones, and not every one. Of under 300,000 clones in the sample, more than 80% are singletons; the top ten hold approximately 0.52%. The starting material was peripheral blood, obtained on day 0 of AZD1222 vaccination. These receptors were collected from an adult in good health.

The V call is TRBV7-2, the J call TRBJ2-2, with TRBD2 identical over 10 bases. The germline CDR1 and CDR2 sequences are SGHTA and FQGNSA. This CDR3 region has 17 residues. V lost 3 bases to trimming and J lost 3 bases; unmatched junction nucleotides: 7. The DNA of the CDR3 is TGTGCCAGCAGCTTGCTAGCGGGAGAGATGTACACCGGGGAGCTGTTTTTT. This codes for CASSLLAGEMYTGELFF.

V usage is TRBV3-1 (or the pseudogene TRBV3-2) and J usage is TRBJ1-5, with TRBD1 as a possible D gene (5 bases). There are 15 residues in the CDR3. Germline CDR1 reads LGHDT; CDR2 reads YNNKEL (reference sequence). V dropped 3 bases and J dropped 1 base, with 10 bases sitting between them. CDR3 nucleotide sequence: TGTGCCAGCAGCCAGGGGCCCGGGAGCAATCAGCCCCAGCATTTT. It codes for CASSQGPGSNQPQHF.

The gene calls are TRBV19 and TRBJ1-2; D may be TRBD1 (5 bases). The length of the CDR3 is 12 residues. Germline V gene lookup returns CDR1 LNHDA and CDR2 SQIVND (reference sequence). Trimming stripped 7 bases from V and 4 bases from J, with 10 bases between. For the CDR3, the DNA is TGTGCCAGTACCCCCCAGGGCTATGGCTACACCTTC. Translation gives CASTPQGYGYTF.

The CDR3 DNA is TGTGCCAGCAGTACCCCGGGACAGGGGGTTTACGAGCAGTACTTC. Amino acid sequence: CASSTPGQGVYEQYF. V usage is TRBV28 and J usage is TRBJ2-7; 11 bases are shared with TRBD1. V lost 5 bases, J lost 4 bases, and 7 bases stayed unmatched. Germline V gene lookup returns CDR1 MDHEN and CDR2 SYDVKM. The CDR3 contains 15 residues.

This sequence joins TRBV7-9 and TRBJ1-1, with no clear D. Trimming left V 1 base short and J 6 bases short, with 6 bases between. Looked up from germline, CDR1 is SEHNR and CDR2 is FQNEAQ (reference sequence). This CDR3 has 12 amino acids. CDR3 sequence: CASSLGDSEAFF. Here the CDR3 DNA reads TGTGCCAGCAGCTTAGGCGATTCTGAAGCTTTCTTT. The whole variable domain, remainder taken from reference TRBV7-9 and TRBJ1-1, is DTGVSQNPRHKITKRGQNVTFRCDPISEHNRLYWYRQTLGQGPEFLTYFQNEAQLEKSRLLSDRFSAERPKGSFSTLEIQRTEQGDSAMYLCASSLGDSEAFFGQGTRLTVV.

CDR3 DNA: TGTGCCATCAGTGTATTTTCAGGGGATGGTCAAGAGACCCAGTACTTC. Translated, it gives CAISVFSGDGQETQYF. V usage is TRBV10-3 and J usage is TRBJ2-5, with a weak D call TRBD1 (6 bases). The CDR3 loop spans 16 amino acids. Per the germline V gene, CDR1 is ENHRY and CDR2 is SYGVKD. V dropped 4 bases and J dropped 2 bases, with 17 bases sitting between them.

This clone was observed a single time. This chain joins TRBV4-1 and TRBJ2-7; 7 bases agree with TRBD1. With 2 bases clipped from V and 5 bases from J, the junction kept 9 bases outside the gene matches. The CDR3 has 15 residues. Looked up from germline, CDR1 is MGHRA and CDR2 is YSYEKL. Written as DNA, the CDR3 is TGCGCCAGCAGCCAACGACAGGGAAAGGTAGACGAGCAGTACTTC. This translates into CASSQRQGKVDEQYF.

The genes are TRBV7-2 and TRBJ2-7; 7 bases are shared with TRBD1. J gave up 0 bases and V 2 bases, and 7 bases lay outside the gene matches. The CDR3 sequence is 16 residues long. Germline V gives CDR1 SGHTA, CDR2 FQGNSA. CDR3 sequence reads: CASSLYSGTASYEQYF. CDR3 DNA: TGTGCCAGCAGCTTATACTCCGGGACAGCCTCCTACGAGCAGTACTTC.

As for this clone: Distinct nucleotide sequences in the sample also encode this CDR3. The rearrangement uses TRBV27 and TRBJ1-6, with D hard to call. The germline gives CDR1 MNHEY, CDR2 SMNVEV (reference sequence). Trimming left V 6 bases short and J 0 bases short, with 6 bases between. The CDR3 is made up of 14 amino acids. The CDR3 sequence: CASSPSSYNSPLHF. The DNA of the CDR3 is TGTGCCAGCAGCCCAAGCTCCTATAATTCACCCCTCCACTTT.

The CDR3 is CASSARGPPTGELFF. Written as DNA, the CDR3 is TGTGCCAGCAGCGCGCGGGGGCCACCCACCGGGGAGCTGTTTTTT. The J gene is TRBJ2-2, the V gene TRBV11-2; D perhaps matches TRBD2 (7 bases). This CDR3 region has 15 residues. V lost 5 bases, J lost 4 bases, and 14 bases lay in between. CDR1 is SGHAT, CDR2 FQNNGV, per germline.

CDR3 DNA sequence: TGTGCTAGTGGTTTGGACAGTAGCTCCTACAATGAGCAGTTCTTC. Protein product: CASGLDSSSYNEQFF. The rearrangement links TRBV12-5 to TRBJ2-1, with D uncertain. CDR1 and CDR2 from the germline V gene are LGHNT and FRNRAP. This CDR3 has 15 amino acids. V shed 1 base and J shed 0 bases, with 7 bases lying between them.

This clone was observed once. The chain links TRBV28 to TRBJ1-5; tentatively, D is TRBD1 (5 bases). This CDR3 region has 17 residues. CDR1 MDHEN and CDR2 SYDVKM come from the germline V gene. Trimming pared 7 bases from V and 7 bases from J, leaving 26 bases between. CDR3 nucleotides: TGTGCCAGCAACCCGCTTCGACGACGGGGGGGTGGACAGCCCCAGCATTTT. It codes for CASNPLRRRGGGQPQHF.

This rearrangement joins TRBV24-1 to TRBJ2-7; weak D call: TRBD1 (6 bases). The germline gives CDR1 KGHDR, CDR2 SFDVKD. The CDR3 covers 17 residues. The germline V and J ends were trimmed by 5 bases and 6 bases, with 25 bases remaining between them. The CDR3 here is CATSGGERQASPGEQYF. The DNA of the CDR3 is TGTGCCACCAGTGGAGGAGAGAGACAGGCCTCCCCGGGCGAGCAGTACTTC.

The CDR3: CASSQGARTDYEQYF. DNA for the CDR3: TGTGCCAGCAGCCAAGGGGCCAGGACTGACTACGAGCAGTACTTC. This chain uses TRBV5-5 with TRBJ2-7; either TRBD1 or TRBD2 may fit D (5 bases each). This CDR3 comprises 15 residues. The germline V gene encodes CDR1 SGHKS and CDR2 YYEKEE (reference sequence). Trimming stripped 4 bases from V and 3 bases from J, with 17 bases between. Complete variable domain (other parts from reference TRBV5-5 and TRBJ2-7): DAGVTQSPTHLIKTRGQQVTLRCSPISGHKSVSWYQQVLGQGPQFIFQYYEKEERGRGNFPDRFSARQFPNYSSELNVNALLLGDSALYLCASSQGARTDYEQYFGPGTRLTVT.

The chain joins TRBV24-1 to TRBJ2-1; D may be TRBD1 (6 bases). V lost 6 bases and J 10 bases, leaving 9 bases between the germline ends. The germline V gene has CDR1 KGHDR and CDR2 SFDVKD. The CDR3 spans 11 residues. CDR3 DNA: TGTGCCACCAGTCCAGGACAGGAGCAGTTCTTC. This sequence encodes CATSPGQEQFF.

This rearrangement joins TRBV4-3 to TRBJ2-3; 7 bases fit TRBD2. CDR3 size: 14 residues. Germline-derived CDR1 and CDR2 are LGHNA and YSLEER. V gave up 0 bases and J gave up 6 bases; unmatched junction bases: 3. The CDR3 nucleotides read TGCGCCAGCAGCCAAGAGAGGGGAGGGGATACGCAGTATTTT. Translating it yields CASSQERGGDTQYF.

The rearrangement uses TRBV6-5 and TRBJ1-4; perhaps TRBD1 as D (5 bases). Trimming removed 6 bases at V and 8 bases at J, with 16 bases between. The CDR3 spans 14 residues. CDR1 is MNHEY and CDR2 is SVGAGI in the germline V gene. The CDR3 loop is CASSRGHPSEKLFF. CDR3 DNA sequence: TGTGCCAGCAGCCGAGGACACCCATCCGAAAAACTGTTTTTT.

The genes are TRBV18 and TRBJ2-6, with D perhaps assigned TRBD1 or TRBD2 (5 bases each). Germline V lookup: CDR1 KGHSH, CDR2 LQKENI. CDR3 length: 15 residues. The ends were cut back, 2 bases at V and 4 bases at J, with 9 bases in the middle. CDR3 protein: CASSPGGSGANVLTF. The CDR3 DNA follows: TGTGCCAGCTCACCAGGGGGATCCGGGGCCAACGTCCTGACTTTC.

This sequence joins TRBV29-1 and TRBJ1-2, with a possible D match to TRBD1 (5 bases). The CDR3 is 13 residues long. Trimming left V 1 base short and J 8 bases short, with 14 bases between. CDR1 is SQVTM and CDR2 is ANQGSEA in the germline V gene. The CDR3 DNA follows: TGCAGCGTTGAAGGTGCAGGGCTAGGCGGCTACACCTTC. Translation: CSVEGAGLGGYTF.

The chain uses TRBV5-4 and TRBJ1-1; TRBD1 is a possible D gene (5 bases). Deletions cut 3 bases from V and 1 base from J, with 13 bases between. The CDR3 loop spans 15 amino acids. CDR1 is SGHNT and CDR2 is YYREEE in the germline V gene (reference sequence). The CDR3 spells CASSSKKTGNTEAFF. For the CDR3, the DNA is TGTGCCAGCAGCTCAAAAAAAACAGGGAACACTGAAGCTTTCTTT.

The V and J genes are TRBV5-4 and TRBJ1-3, with D uncertain. Germline CDR1 SGHNT, CDR2 YYREEE (reference sequence). CDR3 size: 13 residues. Between the trimmed V and J ends, which lost 4 bases and 6 bases, there was a span of 11 bases. CDR3 protein: CASSLREANTIYF. The CDR3 bases are TGTGCCAGCAGCCTTCGGGAAGCAAACACCATATATTTT.

Here the CDR3 DNA reads TGTGCCAGCAGCCGGGAAGATACGCAGTATTTT. It yields the protein CASSREDTQYF. The genes are TRBV7-9 and TRBJ2-3; D may be TRBD2 (5 bases). Germline V CDR1 and CDR2: SEHNR, FQNEAQ (reference sequence). CDR3 size: 11 residues. Trimming removed 5 bases at V and 5 bases at J, with 5 bases between.

The chain carries TRBV19 and TRBJ1-2; 12 bases align to TRBD1. CDR1 LNHDA and CDR2 SQIVND come from the germline V gene (reference sequence). This CDR3 is 18 amino acids long. The V and J ends lost 5 bases and 6 bases, in that order; junction bases with no gene match: 16. CDR3 amino acids: CASSPEGDRGLRKNGYTF. Here the CDR3 DNA reads TGTGCCAGTAGTCCCGAGGGGGACAGGGGGCTACGGAAAAATGGCTACACCTTC. The full variable domain, its missing parts supplied by reference TRBV19 and TRBJ1-2, is DGGITQSPKYLFRKEGQNVTLSCEQNLNHDAMYWYRQDPGQGLRLIYYSQIVNDFQKGDIAEGYSVSREKKESFPLTVTSAQKNPTAFYLCASSPEGDRGLRKNGYTFGSGTRLTVV.

This rearrangement joins TRBV19 to TRBJ2-2, with 7 bases identical to TRBD2. With 1 base clipped from V and 5 bases from J, the junction kept 7 bases outside the gene matches. This CDR3 region has 16 residues. Germline V gives CDR1 LNHDA, CDR2 SQIVND (reference sequence). The CDR3 reads CASSIGASGVTGELFF. CDR3 DNA: TGTGCCAGTAGTATAGGGGCTAGCGGTGTAACCGGGGAGCTGTTTTTT.

This clone came up a few times. V gene TRBV28 combines with J gene TRBJ1-1; D not certain. This CDR3 is built from 15 residues. V lost 2 bases, J lost 2 bases, and 12 bases lay in between. Germline V gives CDR1 MDHEN, CDR2 SYDVKM. In DNA form, the CDR3 reads TGTGCCAGCAGTTTACTCCCACCGGTTAACACTGAAGCTTTCTTT. Its translation is CASSLLPPVNTEAFF.

The chain carries TRBV20-1 and TRBJ2-6, with D perhaps TRBD1 or TRBD2 (6 bases each). The CDR3 loop spans 14 amino acids. The germline gives CDR1 DFQATT, CDR2 SNEGSKA (reference sequence). Deletions cut 3 bases from V and 3 bases from J, with 9 bases between. CDR3 nucleotide sequence: TGCAGTGCTAGTGAGGGGGGTGGGGCCAACGTCCTGACTTTC. Amino acid sequence: CSASEGGGANVLTF.

The chain links TRBV12-3 or TRBV12-4 to TRBJ1-1, with TRBD1 as a possible D gene (6 bases). This CDR3 is built from 13 residues. The ends were cut back, 5 bases at V and 4 bases at J, with 11 bases in the middle. For the CDR3, the DNA is TGTGCCAGCAGTGGGGGGCGAGTCACTGAAGCTTTCTTT. Translating gives CASSGGRVTEAFF.